Described below is a single TCR beta chain sequence and its context. The data originate from a study of shared clonotypes between healthy human individuals. Study summary: CD4 naive cells filled three plates per donor, CD4 memory three, CD8 naive two and CD8 memory one.

The table came from immunoSEQ multiplex PCR; TCRdb's copy has only in-frame clones and leaves some out. The profile shows 1,400,000 or so clones, approximately 98.5% of them singletons. This CDR3 comprises 16 residues. CDR1 MGHRA and CDR2 YSYEKL come from the germline V gene. Trimming shortened V by 0 bases and J by 0 bases, and 11 bases separated the two germline ends. V usage is TRBV4-1 and J usage is TRBJ1-1, with D possibly matching TRBD1 (5 bases). This sequence was found in a man aged 25 to 40 in good health. The sequenced sample was naive CD4+ T cells sorted from blood. Specified subset: CD45RA+ positively selected. The CDR3 loop reads CASSQDRQGLNTEAFF. The CDR3 region has the DNA TGCGCCAGCAGCCAAGATCGGCAGGGACTGAACACTGAAGCTTTCTTT.